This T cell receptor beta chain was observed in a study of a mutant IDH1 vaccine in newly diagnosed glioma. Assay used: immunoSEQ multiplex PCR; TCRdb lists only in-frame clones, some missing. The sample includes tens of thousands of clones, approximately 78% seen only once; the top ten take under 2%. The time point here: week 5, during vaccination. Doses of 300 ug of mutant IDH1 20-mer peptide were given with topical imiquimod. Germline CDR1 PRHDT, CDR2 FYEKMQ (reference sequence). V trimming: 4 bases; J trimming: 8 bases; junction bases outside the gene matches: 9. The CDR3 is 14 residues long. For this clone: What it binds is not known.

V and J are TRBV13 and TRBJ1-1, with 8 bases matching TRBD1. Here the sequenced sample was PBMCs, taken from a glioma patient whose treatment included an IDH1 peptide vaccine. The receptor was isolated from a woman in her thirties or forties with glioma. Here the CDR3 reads CASSSGTGAEEAFF. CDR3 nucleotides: TGTGCCAGCAGCTCCGGGACAGGCGCCGAAGAAGCTTTCTTT.